A single sample gave rise to the 29 T cell receptor beta chains below, sequenced in a study of control samples from healthy donors and cancer patients. Here immunoSEQ multiplex PCR was the method, and the copy in TCRdb shows in-frame clones only, minus some. Of 65,000 to 90,000 clones listed, about 90% are singletons. The sample consisted of blood. These receptors were taken from a middle-aged man in good health.

The chain is built from TRBV2 and TRBJ2-7; possible D gene TRBD1, 5 bases. Trimming pared 4 bases from V and 9 bases from J, leaving 16 bases between. Germline V gene data show CDR1 as SNHLY and CDR2 as FYNNEI. The CDR3 covers 13 residues. CDR3 nucleotide sequence: TGTGCCAGCAGTGTGGGGCGTAATATATGGCAGTACTTC. It codes for CASSVGRNIWQYF.

A note on this clone: The junction differs from germline at one of its ends, possibly a read error. This rearrangement joins TRBV18 to TRBJ1-3, with D unclear. This CDR3 is built from 14 residues. Germline CDR1 is KGHSH and CDR2 is LQKENI. CDR3 sequence: CATSPGGTGNTIYF. CDR3 in DNA: TGTGCCACCTCACCGGGAGGGACTGGAAACACCATATATTTT.

This chain connects TRBV5-4 to TRBJ1-5; TRBD1 is a possible D gene (5 bases). The V gene's germline CDR1 is SGHNT and CDR2 YYREEE (reference sequence). V lost 0 bases to trimming and J lost 6 bases, with 10 bases between them. The CDR3 is 14 amino acids. The CDR3 DNA follows: TGTGCCAGCAGCTTGGCCGGGGGAGGTCAGCCCCAGCATTTT. This gives the protein CASSLAGGGQPQHF.

The CDR3 DNA reads as TGTGCCAGCAGCTTAGTAGGCAGCACAGATACGCAGTATTTT. Encoded protein: CASSLVGSTDTQYF. The chain is built from TRBV7-2 and TRBJ2-3; D is unresolved. V was cut by 1 base and J by 0 bases, with 5 bases left in between. The CDR3 totals 14 residues. Per the germline V gene, CDR1 is SGHTA and CDR2 is FQGNSA.

The chain joins TRBV7-8 to TRBJ1-6; tentatively, D is TRBD1 (5 bases). V lost 4 bases and J lost 4, with 11 bases in between. The CDR3 has 15 amino acids. Germline V lookup: CDR1 SGHVS, CDR2 FQNEAQ. The CDR3 spells CASSYRDGYNSPLHF. The CDR3 DNA reads TGTGCCAGCAGCTACCGGGACGGTTATAATTCACCCCTCCACTTT.

The CDR3 DNA reads TGTGCCAGTGATACTAGCTCCTCCTACAATGAGCAGTTCTTC. This gives the protein CASDTSSSYNEQFF. The chain has TRBV2 and TRBJ2-1; perhaps TRBD2 as D (6 bases). CDR1 and CDR2 from the germline V gene are SNHLY and FYNNEI. The CDR3 covers 14 residues. Trimming removed 9 bases at V and 0 bases at J, with 12 bases between.

The V call is TRBV5-1, the J call TRBJ2-1; TRBD1 might be the D (5 bases). Germline V lookup: CDR1 SGHRS, CDR2 YFSETQ. The ends were cut back, 0 bases at V and 9 bases at J, with 10 bases in the middle. This CDR3 region has 13 residues. The CDR3 here is CASSLDLGAEQFF. The CDR3 DNA sequence: TGCGCCAGCAGCTTGGACCTAGGGGCTGAGCAGTTCTTC.

This chain uses TRBV4-1 with TRBJ2-2; 9 nucleotides align to TRBD2. J lost 3 bases, V lost 1 base, and 3 bases had no gene match. Germline loops: CDR1 MGHRA, CDR2 YSYEKL. CDR3 size: 16 residues. This CDR3 reads CASSQALAGYTGELFF. The CDR3 DNA follows: TGCGCCAGCAGCCAAGCCCTAGCGGGGTACACCGGGGAGCTGTTTTTT.

DNA of the CDR3: TGTGCCAGCACTGGGGGACGGTTAAATCAGCCCCAGCATTTT. Amino acid sequence: CASTGGRLNQPQHF. The chain uses TRBV2 and TRBJ1-5; D possibly corresponds to TRBD1 (5 bases). Looked up from germline, CDR1 is SNHLY and CDR2 is FYNNEI. V lost 7 bases and J lost 4, with 14 bases in between. This CDR3 contains 14 residues. The full variable domain, its missing parts supplied by reference TRBV2 and TRBJ1-5, is EPEVTQTPSHQVTQMGQEVILRCVPISNHLYFYWYRQILGQKVEFLVSFYNNEISEKSEIFDDQFSVERPDGSNFTLKIRSTKLEDSAMYFCASTGGRLNQPQHFGDGTRLSIL.

V is TRBV30 and J is TRBJ1-1; D is unresolved. This CDR3 contains 13 residues. V was cut by 4 bases and J by 5 bases, with 14 bases left in between. Germline V gene sequence: CDR1 GTSNPN, CDR2 SVGIG (reference sequence). In DNA form, the CDR3 reads TGTGCCTGGAAGGCGACGGGTGAGACTGAAGCTTTCTTT. This gives the protein CAWKATGETEAFF.

The V and J genes are TRBV5-6 and TRBJ2-2, with D perhaps matching TRBD1 (8 bases). There are 14 residues in the CDR3. V was trimmed by 10 bases and J by 5 bases, leaving 18 bases between them. Germline lookup yields CDR1 SGHDT and CDR2 YYEEEE. DNA for the CDR3: TGTGCCTCCGGAGAACAGGGGGGGACCGGGGAGCTGTTTTTT. It is translated as CASGEQGGTGELFF.

V is TRBV7-2 and J is TRBJ2-7, with D possibly called TRBD1 or TRBD2 (6 bases each). V was trimmed by 8 bases and J by 0 bases, leaving 14 bases between them. This CDR3 is built from 14 residues. Germline CDR1 and CDR2: SGHTA and FQGNSA. DNA of the CDR3: TGTGCCAGCGCCGACGGGGGCTCCTCCTACGAGCAGTACTTC. Translated: CASADGGSSYEQYF.

The chain joins TRBV7-6 to TRBJ2-1, with 7 bases that match TRBD2. The germline V gene encodes CDR1 SGHVS and CDR2 FNYEAQ. This CDR3 contains 19 residues. Trimming at V came to 5 bases and at J to 0 bases, leaving 16 bases not matched to a gene. CDR3 protein: CASSPYPPLAVISYNEQFF. DNA of the CDR3: TGTGCCAGCAGCCCCTACCCCCCCCTAGCGGTTATCTCCTACAATGAGCAGTTCTTC. The whole variable domain, filled in from reference TRBV7-6 and TRBJ2-1, reads GAGVSQSPRYKVTKRGQDVALRCDPISGHVSLYWYRQALGQGPEFLTYFNYEAQQDKSGLPNDRFSAERPEGSISTLTIQRTEQRDSAMYRCASSPYPPLAVISYNEQFFGPGTRLTVL.

The V call is TRBV23-1, the J call TRBJ1-3; 12 bases line up with TRBD1. Being an ORF, TRBV23-1 has a function that is uncertain. CDR3 length: 18 residues. Losses at the gene ends were 5 bases for V and 3 bases for J; bases not matched to a gene: 11. In nucleotides, the CDR3 is TGCGCCAGCAGTACCCTCTCAGGGACAGGGGGCGATGGAAACACCATATATTTT. This sequence encodes CASSTLSGTGGDGNTIYF.

The chain links TRBV9 to TRBJ2-3; 9 bases match TRBD2. Germline V gene sequence: CDR1 SGDLS, CDR2 YYNGEE. Trimming cost V 0 bases and J 2 bases; bases outside gene matches: 4. The CDR3 consists of 16 residues. The CDR3 protein is CASSVGAGGNTDTQYF. CDR3 DNA: TGTGCCAGCAGCGTAGGGGCGGGAGGGAACACAGATACGCAGTATTTT.

The rearrangement uses TRBV19 and TRBJ1-6, with TRBD1 matching over 8 bases. Looked up from germline, CDR1 is LNHDA and CDR2 is SQIVND (reference sequence). V shed 7 bases, J shed 10 bases, and the junction held 15 bases outside the gene matches. The CDR3 is 16 residues long. This CDR3 is CASTASPGQGGSPLHF. The CDR3, as DNA: TGTGCCAGTACCGCTTCCCCCGGACAGGGAGGATCACCCCTCCACTTT. Combining the CDR3 with reference TRBV19 and TRBJ1-6 gives the whole variable domain DGGITQSPKYLFRKEGQNVTLSCEQNLNHDAMYWYRQDPGQGLRLIYYSQIVNDFQKGDIAEGYSVSREKKESFPLTVTSAQKNPTAFYLCASTASPGQGGSPLHFGNGTRLTVT.

This chain links TRBV30 with TRBJ2-3; 9 bases fit TRBD1. Germline trimming cut 7 bases from V and 5 bases from J; bases unmatched to any gene: 4. This CDR3 region has 12 residues. The germline V gene encodes CDR1 GTSNPN and CDR2 SVGIG (reference sequence). The CDR3 region is CASQGAQDTQYF. The CDR3 DNA reads TGTGCCTCACAGGGGGCCCAAGATACGCAGTATTTT.

The chain uses TRBV28 and TRBJ1-5, with D hard to call. CDR1 MDHEN and CDR2 SYDVKM come from the germline V gene. The germline V and J ends were trimmed by 7 bases and 8 bases, with 15 bases remaining between them. There are 13 residues in the CDR3. CDR3 amino acids: CASIPSGLEPQHF. The CDR3 DNA reads TGTGCCAGCATTCCCTCAGGATTGGAGCCCCAGCATTTT.

The rearrangement uses TRBV13 and TRBJ2-5, with D tentatively TRBD2 (6 bases). The CDR3 covers 13 residues. From germline, CDR1 is PRHDT and CDR2 FYEKMQ (reference sequence). V was trimmed by 6 bases and J by 3 bases, leaving 11 bases between them. The CDR3 reads CASSRPSEETQYF. The CDR3, as DNA: TGTGCCAGCAGTCGACCTAGCGAAGAGACCCAGTACTTC.

The chain employs TRBV9 and TRBJ2-5; D is undetermined. Germline lookup yields CDR1 SGDLS and CDR2 YYNGEE. The CDR3 is 14 residues long. Deletions cut 0 bases from V and 3 bases from J, with 9 bases between. The CDR3 bases are TGTGCCAGCAGCGTAGATGGAAGGAAAGAGACCCAGTACTTC. Its protein is CASSVDGRKETQYF.

The chain links TRBV5-5 to TRBJ1-3; TRBD1 agrees at 7 bases. V lost 1 base and J lost 3; bases outside the gene matches: 1. CDR3 length equals 14 residues. Germline-derived CDR1 and CDR2 are SGHKS and YYEKEE (reference sequence). The DNA of the CDR3 is TGTGCCAGCAGCTTGAACAGGGGTGGAAACACCATATATTTT. It yields the protein CASSLNRGGNTIYF.

The V call is TRBV28, the J call TRBJ2-7; the D is unclear. V lost 3 bases to trimming and J lost 3 bases, with 9 bases between them. Germline values: CDR1 MDHEN, CDR2 SYDVKM. This CDR3 comprises 13 residues. The CDR3 nucleotides read TGTGCCAGCAGTTTGTACAGTAACTACGAGCAGTACTTC. This sequence encodes CASSLYSNYEQYF.

The V and J genes are TRBV4-3 and TRBJ1-1, with D unresolved. The CDR3 sequence is 14 residues long. V gave up 0 bases and J gave up 0 bases, with 5 bases separating them. Germline V gives CDR1 LGHNA, CDR2 YSLEER. The CDR3 nucleotides are TGCGCCAGCAGCCAAGATTTCGTGAACACTGAAGCTTTCTTT. Translation gives CASSQDFVNTEAFF.

The V gene is TRBV2, the J gene TRBJ1-2; D perhaps matches TRBD1 (6 bases). Deletions cut 4 bases from V and 8 bases from J, with 14 bases between. CDR3 length: 13 amino acids. CDR1 SNHLY and CDR2 FYNNEI come from the germline V gene. The CDR3 DNA sequence: TGTGCCAGCAGTGTGGGGGCAAGGGCGGGCTACACCTTC. It yields the protein CASSVGARAGYTF.

The chain recombines TRBV4-1 with TRBJ2-5; no firm D call. Germline V gene data show CDR1 as MGHRA and CDR2 as YSYEKL. V lost 3 bases and J 2 bases, leaving 13 bases between the germline ends. This CDR3 is built from 15 residues. Written as DNA, the CDR3 is TGCGCCAGCAGCCAGGAAAGGTCGCGTCAAGAGACCCAGTACTTC. Translating it yields CASSQERSRQETQYF.

This rearrangement joins TRBV20-1 to TRBJ1-5; maybe TRBD1 (5 bases). The CDR3 totals 14 residues. Germline V gives CDR1 DFQATT, CDR2 SNEGSKA (reference sequence). The V gene lost 3 bases and the J gene lost 6 bases, with 15 bases spanning the gap. CDR3 nucleotide sequence: TGCAGTGCTAGTGGGGGAAGTCCCGGTCAGCCCCAGCATTTT. Translation: CSASGGSPGQPQHF.

This chain joins TRBV7-8 and TRBJ1-5; no firm D call. Germline assignment: CDR1 SGHVS and CDR2 FQNEAQ. With 5 bases removed from V and 0 bases from J, the gap between germline ends came to 8 bases. This CDR3 spans 14 amino acids. CDR3: CASSPVNSNQPQHF. CDR3 in DNA: TGTGCCAGCAGCCCAGTTAATAGCAATCAGCCCCAGCATTTT.

The chain couples TRBV2 to TRBJ1-3; D remains ambiguous. Germline assignment: CDR1 SNHLY and CDR2 FYNNEI. Trimming took 1 base from V and 2 from J, leaving 6 bases between them. This CDR3 has 14 amino acids. The chain's CDR3 is CASSEGIPGNTIYF. DNA for the CDR3: TGTGCCAGCAGTGAAGGAATTCCTGGAAACACCATATATTTT.

The chain employs TRBV2 and TRBJ1-2, with D possibly TRBD1 on 5 matching bases. CDR3 size: 13 residues. Germline CDR1 SNHLY, CDR2 FYNNEI. V was trimmed by 4 bases and J by 1 base, leaving 7 bases between them. CDR3 DNA sequence: TGTGCCAGCAGTGCGCAGGGTAACTATGGCTACACCTTC. Amino acids: CASSAQGNYGYTF.